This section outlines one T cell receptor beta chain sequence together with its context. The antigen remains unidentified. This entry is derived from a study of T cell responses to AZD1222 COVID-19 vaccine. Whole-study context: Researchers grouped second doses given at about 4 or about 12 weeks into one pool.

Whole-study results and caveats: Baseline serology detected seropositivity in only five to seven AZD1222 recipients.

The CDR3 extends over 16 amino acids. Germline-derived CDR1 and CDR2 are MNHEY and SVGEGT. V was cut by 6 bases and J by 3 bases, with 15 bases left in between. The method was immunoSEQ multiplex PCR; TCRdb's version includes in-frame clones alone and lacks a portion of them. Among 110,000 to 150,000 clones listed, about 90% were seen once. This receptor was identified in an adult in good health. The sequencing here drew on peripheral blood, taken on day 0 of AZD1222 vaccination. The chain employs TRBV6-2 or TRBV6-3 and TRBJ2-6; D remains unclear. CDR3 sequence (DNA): TGTGCCAGCAGCATATACGTGGGTGGTGGGGCCAACGTCCTGACTTTC. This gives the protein CASSIYVGGGANVLTF.